This paragraph covers one T cell receptor (beta chain) sequence. Profiling relied on immunoSEQ multiplex PCR, and the TCRdb table lists in-frame clones only, not all of them. The table has some 64,000 clones, roughly 70% seen once. This sample is drawn from a study of blood T cell repertoires in COVID-19. The germline V gene encodes CDR1 SGHVS and CDR2 FNYEAQ. The CDR3 has 13 amino acids. V lost 5 bases to trimming and J lost 13 bases, with 18 bases between them. This sequence originates from a woman aged 55 to 70 who had been exposed to COVID-19. This chain links TRBV7-6 with TRBJ2-4; the D gene is possibly TRBD2 (6 bases). Sequenced material: PBMCs or T cells enriched from blood (not recorded which). CDR3 in amino acids: CASSRTVTGEQYF. CDR3 nucleotides: TGTGCCAGCAGCCGAACTGTAACGGGAGAACAGTACTTC.